The present T cell receptor beta chain was sequenced within a study of T-cell reconstitution after alpha-beta-depleted transplantation in children (dated by TCRdb to the mid-2010s). Broadly, across the study: Using TCR repertoire profiling, the study quantitatively followed how T-cell immune reconstitution unfolded in children after TCRalphabeta/CD19-depleted allogeneic hematopoietic cell transplantation.

The library was generated by PCR. This sample was sequenced with an Illumina HiSeq 2500. TCR library preparation used molecular barcoding, with unique molecular identifiers applied to normalize quantification of the TCRbeta repertoire. TCRdb trimmed the raw reads at Q25, called clones with MiXCR and kept productive beta chains. Rows are combined by CDR3 protein, so each entry shows the most common genes and DNA. In all, the sample holds 350,000 to 500,000 distinct CDR3 sequences, and 43% of those were seen once. The ten largest clones take up 27% of the sample. Here is what the overall study found, with its caveats: Over the following months the frequencies of hyperexpanded clones went down, and after one year T-cell counts and TCRbeta diversity were mostly credited to newly produced T cells. The high TCRbeta diversity at day 60 in some patients was ascribed to recipient T cells and intrathymic progenitors that had survived conditioning. Apparently early alphabetaT-cell count recovery about two months after transplant reportedly relied on only several hundred rapidly expanded clones derived from non-depleted graft cells.

Sample treatment or condition, as interpreted from the label and publication: allogeneic hematopoietic cell transplantation with graft depleted of TCRalphabeta T cells and CD19 B cells. Transplant recipients were children who received TCRalphabeta/CD19-depleted allogeneic hematopoietic cell grafts. There are a few counts of this clonotype. The specificity of this receptor is unknown. No base qualities exist here, and no much larger clone lies one base off it. Relative to germline, V is missing 6 bases and J is missing 6 bases, with 12 bases of the junction outside any gene match. From the germline V gene, CDR1 is MDHEN and CDR2 is SYDVKM. The CDR3 goes from the cysteine to the phenylalanine over 16 residues. Of the read, only the CDR3 DNA is kept; its 48 bases are in frame from base 1.

The V gene is TRBV28 and the J gene is TRBJ2-1; TRBD2 aligns with 9 central bases. This receptor was taken from a girl aged 2-10 years with aplastic anemia, due to receive a stem cell transplant. The sequencing here drew on PBMCs, taken before TCRalphabeta/CD19-depleted stem cell transplant. The CDR3 reads CASSSSGADGRNEQFF. The sequenced DNA is TGTGCCAGCAGCTCTAGCGGGGCCGACGGACGCAATGAGCAGTTCTTC.